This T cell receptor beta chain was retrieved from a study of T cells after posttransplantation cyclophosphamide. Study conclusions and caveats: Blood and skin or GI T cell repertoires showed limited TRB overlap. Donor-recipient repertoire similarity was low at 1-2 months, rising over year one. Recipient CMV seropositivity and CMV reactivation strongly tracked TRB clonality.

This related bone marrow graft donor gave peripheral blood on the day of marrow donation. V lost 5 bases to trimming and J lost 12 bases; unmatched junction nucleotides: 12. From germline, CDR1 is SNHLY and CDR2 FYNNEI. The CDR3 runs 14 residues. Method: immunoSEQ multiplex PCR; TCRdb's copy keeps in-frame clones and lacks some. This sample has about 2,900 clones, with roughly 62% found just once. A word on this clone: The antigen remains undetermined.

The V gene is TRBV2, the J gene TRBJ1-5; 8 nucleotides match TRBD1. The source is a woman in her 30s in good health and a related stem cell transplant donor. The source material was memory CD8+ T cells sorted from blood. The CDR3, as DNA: TGTGCCAGCAGTTCGGACAGGGAGAGTGGTTACCAGCATTTT. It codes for CASSSDRESGYQHF.